The clone carrying this TCR beta chain was counted many times. The antigen is undetermined. The sample comes from a study of T-cell reconstitution after alpha-beta-depleted transplantation in children. Study-wide results and limits: Expanded graft clones numbering several hundred reportedly gave rise to alpha-beta T cells about two months after transplant. A year had passed since transplant, and T-cell counts and diversity by then came mostly from newly produced T cells. After transplant, high TCRbeta diversity at day 60 in some patients arose from surviving recipient T cells and thymic progenitors.

It was with unique molecular identifiers that the TCRbeta library was prepared. Using its own MiXCR run on the PCR reads, TCRdb lists one record per CDR3 protein. This sample has approximately 650,000 distinct CDR3 sequences; over 10% occur once, and the top ten carry roughly 0.77%. Material: PBMCs, obtained before TCRalphabeta/CD19-depleted stem cell transplant. This receptor was taken from a girl aged 2 to 9 with congenital amegakaryocytic thrombocytopenia, due to receive a stem cell transplant.

CDR3 coding DNA: TGTGCCAGCAGTACTGAGCGGGGCAATGAGCAGTTCTTC. This sequence encodes CASSTERGNEQFF. The chain combines TRBV12-3 or TRBV12-4 with TRBJ2-1; TRBD2 matches at 7 bases. The CDR3 spans 13 residues. Trimming cost V 5 bases and J 6 bases; bases outside gene matches: 4.